This paragraph covers one T cell receptor (beta chain) sequence. These data come from a study of ipilimumab plus nivolumab after autologous stem cell transplantation. Looking at the study overall: Typical patient got 5 ipilimumab doses and 7 or 8 nivolumab doses (median). DLBCL patients had primary refractory or relapsed disease.

Checkpoint therapy with ipilimumab 1 mg/kg began 14 to 28 days after transplant. Produced via immunoSEQ multiplex PCR; TCRdb's table is partial and in-frame only. The table lists roughly 86,000 clones, 83% of them singletons. The CDR3 sequence is 13 residues long. Trimming left V 3 bases short and J 5 bases short, with 8 bases between. Germline V CDR1 and CDR2: SGHVS, FNYEAQ. The rearrangement links TRBV7-6 to TRBJ2-1, with D hard to call. The source is a male donor with diffuse large B-cell lymphoma. The material sequenced was PBMCs, taken in a trial of ipilimumab plus nivolumab as post-transplant consolidation. In DNA form, the CDR3 reads TGTGCCAGCAGCTTTAACAGTCACAATGAGCAGTTCTTC. Translation gives CASSFNSHNEQFF.